This TCR beta chain is from a study of shared clonotypes between healthy human individuals. This CDR3 is 12 amino acids long. Germline loops: CDR1 MNHEY, CDR2 SVGAGI. V lost 6 bases, J lost 5 bases, and 11 bases lay in between. Libraries were prepared by immunoSEQ multiplex PCR; TCRdb keeps only in-frame clonotypes and omits some of them. The sample shows about 820,000 clones, 90% to 95% of them seen only once. The naive CD8 subset, CD45RO-negative cells positively selected for CCR7, excluded terminally differentiated effector memory CD45RA+ cells. The chain is built from TRBV6-5 and TRBJ2-7; possible D gene TRBD1, 6 bases. Sequencing was performed on naive CD8+ T cells sorted from blood. The source is a man aged 25-45 years in good health. Written as DNA, the CDR3 is TGTGCCAGCAGGGAACAGGGAAACGAGCAGTACTTC. This gives the protein CASREQGNEQYF.